This T cell receptor beta chain was captured in a study of blood T cell repertoires in COVID-19 (dated by TCRdb to 2018 to 2021). About the full investigation: Collaborator samples came from the United States, Italy and Spain and covered acute and convalescent phases of COVID-19. Subjects who had been exposed to COVID-19, were actively infected with it, or had recovered from it provided the deeply sampled blood TCRbeta repertoires that made up the dataset. The samples were drawn from two sources: the first 160 participants of the ongoing ImmuneRACE study, and 1,254 subjects contributed by 6 global collaborators. A de-identified subject ID, COVID-19 status, age in years and sex were almost always included in the sample metadata. The prospective study material was composed of cDNA or gDNA derived from T cells, B-cell-depleted T cells, or PBMCs. The repertoires were released in a freely available public database intended as a resource for research on the immune response to SARS-CoV-2. Where available, HLA class I and class II types were obtained from metadata supplied by the sample provider rather than from assay-based typing. The research as a whole found: The amount of clinical and demographic metadata varied by source and participant and was provided uncurated.

In the prospective study, participants were roughly 18 to 95 years old, resided in approximately 25 geographic areas of the United States, and were enrolled through a virtual design. Cohort assignment in the prospective study relied on participant-reported clinical history from a screening survey and a study questionnaire. For ImmuneRACE Cohort 3, a participant was defined as recovered based on two consecutive negative NP/OP PCR tests, clearance by a healthcare professional, or resolution of symptoms. Each participant in the prospective study had whole blood, serum and a nasopharyngeal or oropharyngeal swab collected by mobile phlebotomists. Participants in the prospective study had the option to provide additional blood draws and questionnaires over a roughly 2-month period. Prospective study blood samples were shipped either frozen or at room temperature before DNA extraction. V loses 2 bases of germline sequence and J loses 6 bases, and the interval between the two ends is 5 bases. The germline V gene (reference sequence) supplies CDR1 LGHDT and CDR2 YNNKEL. There are 11 amino acids in the CDR3, from cysteine to phenylalanine inclusive. The sequence is cut down to CDR3 DNA, 33 bases in frame from base 1.

TCRbeta CDR3 regions were amplified from genomic DNA by means of the immunoSEQ Assay, a bias-controlled multiplex PCR. Turning to the authors' computational methods: Nucleated cell counts per sample were estimated from amplification of reference gene primers within the assay. To quantify the absolute abundance of each unique TCRbeta CDR3 rearrangement, sequence reads were collapsed and filtered. For each sample, productive Simpson clonality was calculated by taking the square root of Simpson's diversity index across productive rearrangements. This immuneACCESS table, as held by TCRdb, lists in-frame sequences with V and J called but not all clones. Of the missing ones, under half trace to an unresolved V gene in checked studies; the others have no known cause. The V and J calls and clone size are taken from that table; D and trimming were inferred from the DNA. A total of a few hundred thousand clones appear in this sample, 75% to 90% of them only once. The ten largest make up under 2.5% of the sample.

With regard to this clone: Its target antigen remains unknown. Base-call qualities are not available, and no considerably larger clone is one nucleotide away.

The receptor was derived from a young man who had recovered from COVID-19. The sample comprised PBMCs or T cells enriched from blood (not recorded which). The chain is assembled from TRBV3-1 (or the pseudogene TRBV3-2) and TRBJ2-7, with the identity of the D gene unclear. The DNA sequence is as follows: TGTGCCAGCAGCCAATCCGGCGAGCAGTACTTC. Its amino acids are CASSQSGEQYF.